The present T cell receptor beta chain was sequenced within a study of T cells in localized non-small cell lung cancer (dated by TCRdb to 2018 to 2021). About the study as a whole: T cell repertoires of 200 to 250 early-stage NSCLC patients were analyzed, with tumors being compared against uninvolved tumor-adjacent lungs. The cohort comprised under 250 treatment-naïve NSCLC patients with resected, localized lung tumors. The mean age of the NSCLC patients was roughly 63 years, with 130 or so men and 85 to 110 women.

Concerning this clone itself: Its antigen target is currently unknown. Base qualities are not provided; no much larger clone lies one nucleotide away.

At diagnosis, peripheral blood, uninvolved tumor-adjacent lung and tumor were collected and were preserved as a mix of fresh-frozen and FFPE material. Blood samples were analyzed as peripheral blood mononuclear cells for TCR repertoire profiling. CDR3 length: 14 amino acids, cysteine to phenylalanine. Kept here is only the CDR3 DNA, which spans 42 bases and is read in frame from base 1. Trimming takes 5 bases from V and 3 bases from J, and the germline ends sit 11 bases apart. The germline V gene specifies SGHNT as CDR1 and YENEEA as CDR2. The immunoSEQ Assay was used to sequence TCR beta CDR3 regions from DNA. In the original analysis: To compute T cell density, TCR beta template counts were normalized to usable DNA, which was estimated by amplifying housekeeping genes. Using the preseqR package, richness was estimated by extrapolating to 120,000 templates for tissue samples and 400,000 templates for PBMC samples. Clonality was defined as one minus Pielou's evenness. Tissue-enriched TCRs were identified through differential abundance testing performed on productive amino-acid clonotypes, with a minimum total count of 5 and an alpha of 0.1. The Jaccard Index and the Morisita Overlap Index were used to measure repertoire overlap between compartments. GLIPH grouped TCR beta CDR3s together with public tetramer-defined viral CDR3s, and a viral motif had to include at least three viral sequences and also show V-gene enrichment. TCRdb took over this immuneACCESS table, retaining in-frame rearrangements with V and J assigned. Such tables are incomplete; in checked studies, under half of the missing clones stem from an unresolved V gene, and the remainder is unexplained. V and J calls and clone size come straight from that table; D and trimming were deduced from the DNA. The sample table shows 60,000 or so clones, and roughly 81% are seen once. Roughly 5% of the sample goes to the ten largest clones.

Results and caveats for the whole study, not just this receptor: Since the design was exploratory, TCR variables were selected using unadjusted p-values with no false-discovery rate correction. Higher blood T cell density associated with longer overall survival, while higher adjacent-lung clonality associated with shorter survival. Multi-region tumor sequencing was not performed, so intratumor heterogeneity could not be excluded. Uninvolved tumor-adjacent lung showed the highest T cell clonality, higher than tumor, which suggests more focused antigenic responses in the uninvolved tumor-adjacent lung. Of the top 100 tumor clones, a median of approximately 60 were detected in paired uninvolved adjacent lung; under 35 were also among that lung's top 100.

This TCR was sampled from a man aged 35-75 years with stage II lung adenocarcinoma. The rearranged segments are TRBV11-3 and TRBJ1-3, with a weak D call of TRBD1 (5 bases match). The specimen comprised PBMCs, sampled before any cancer treatment. CDR3 sequence: CASSLSGIGNTIYF. Read as DNA, the sequence is TGTGCCAGCAGCCTCTCAGGGATTGGAAACACCATATATTTT.